This TCR beta chain was documented in a study of regulatory T cells in long-lasting Graves disease. Time point described: newly diagnosed GD, antithyroid drugs for less than 3 months. With RNA extracted from PBMCs as input, the TCR library was made. Libraries of TCR beta came from iRepertoire HTBI primers plus Arm-PCR of CDR3 regions. MiXCR, applied by TCRdb to the multiplex PCR reads, yields one record per CDR3 protein. The sample shows 250,000 to 300,000 distinct CDR3 sequences, approximately 20% of them seen only once. The sample holds one count of this clonotype. The same specimen was also included in a second study, on T cells in Graves' hyperthyroidism and ophthalmopathy.

This receptor was taken from a woman aged 25 to 39 with Graves disease. Source: peripheral blood mononuclear cells (PBMCs), taken at new diagnosis, from a patient treated with antithyroid drugs.

The CDR3 nucleotides read TGTGCCAGCAGTCAACGGGGAAGCGAGCAGTACTTC. This encodes CASSQRGSEQYF. The rearrangement uses TRBV6-1 and TRBJ2-7; a weak D match, TRBD2 (5 bases). Germline V gene lookup returns CDR1 MNHNS and CDR2 SASEGT. The V and J ends lost 5 bases and 6 bases respectively, with 11 bases between them. The CDR3 is 12 residues long.